The T cell receptor (beta chain) described here comes from a study of shared clonotypes between healthy human individuals. The germline gives CDR1 SEHNR, CDR2 FQNEAQ (reference sequence). This CDR3 has 12 residues. The ends were cut back, 5 bases at V and 0 bases at J, with 3 bases in the middle. This clone turned up a few times. Other DNA variants within this sample encode the same CDR3. TCRdb's table, derived via immunoSEQ multiplex PCR, lists solely in-frame clones and lacks some. The top ten hold about 0.13% of the sample, which has roughly 2.5 million clones, approximately 90% seen once. The source material was naive CD4+ T cells sorted from blood. Subset denoted: CD45RA+ positively selected. This receptor was identified in a man in his late teens or twenties in good health. V usage is TRBV7-9 and J usage is TRBJ2-3; D uncertain. CDR3: CASSPSTDTQYF. CDR3 bases: TGTGCCAGCAGCCCTAGCACAGATACGCAGTATTTT.